This entry features one TCR beta chain sequence. Its matching antigen is unknown. These data come from a study of cytomegalovirus exposure and HLA in healthy donors. Study-wide results and limits: One cluster of highly shared sequence variants probably arose as a sequencing artifact.

PCR was performed using 60 Vbeta and 13 Jbeta primers. Data came from immunoSEQ multiplex PCR; TCRdb stores just in-frame clones and leaves some out. The table records around 100,000 clones, less than 80% of them present only once. Trimming removed 4 bases from V and 6 bases from J, with 11 bases in between. CDR1 is SGHNT, CDR2 YYREEE, per germline (reference sequence). The CDR3 consists of 13 residues. The rearrangement uses TRBV5-4 and TRBJ2-1, with D hard to call. The clonotype was recovered from a man aged 25-45 years in good health and CMV-seropositive. Sequences were obtained from PBMCs. The CDR3 DNA reads TGTGCCAGCAGCCTAGGCTACTTCAATGAGCAGTTCTTC. It translates to CASSLGYFNEQFF. The full variable domain, with the rest looked up from reference TRBV5-4 and TRBJ2-1, is ETGVTQSPTHLIKTRGQQVTLRCSSQSGHNTVSWYQQALGQGPQFIFQYYREEENGRGNFPPRFSGLQFPNYSSELNVNALELDDSALYLCASSLGYFNEQFFGPGTRLTVL.